These T cell receptor beta chains were read from a single sample in a study of human T cells and chemical hapten exposure. MiXCR, run by TCRdb on the RACE reads, gives a single entry per CDR3 protein. The sample contains 150,000 to 200,000 distinct CDR3 sequences, roughly 15% of which appear only once. This material consisted of whole blood, taken in connection with sensitization to the hapten diphenylcyclopropenone (DPC). These receptors came from a woman aged 25 to 39 with alopecia areata. Some clones in this sample may be carry-over from other donors' samples. The CDR3 runs from the conserved cysteine through the conserved F or W. Fields, in order: clone size, V gene, CDR3 length, J gene, D gene, CDR3 DNA, CDR3 protein. D genes are given only for firm matches. A clone size is listed for some rows: how often the clone was seen (once, few, many), or a class if it is expanded.

many	TRBV4-3	12	TRBJ2-3	.	TGCGCCAGCAGCCAAGCGGGAGATACGCAGTATTTT	CASSQAGDTQYF
.	TRBV7-9	17	TRBJ1-2	TRBD1	TGTGCCAGCAGCAAGCCTCGCAGGGGGCGCAGAGACTATGGCTACACCTTC	CASSKPRRGRRDYGYTF
.	TRBV14	15	TRBJ2-7	.	TGTGCCAGCAGCCAAGGAACAGGTCCTTACTACGAGCAGTACTTC	CASSQGTGPYYEQYF
.	TRBV6-1	16	TRBJ2-5	.	TGTGCCAGCAGTGAATTGGGGGGGACACAAAGGGAGACCCAGTACTTC	CASSELGGTQRETQYF
few	TRBV27	16	TRBJ2-2	.	TGTGCCAGCAGTTTATCTACGGGCCAGGGACCCGGGGAGCTGTTTTTT	CASSLSTGQGPGELFF
.	TRBV7-2	16	TRBJ1-5	TRBD1	TGTGCCAGCAGCTTAGGGGGCAGGGGGCTTGATCAGCCCCAGCATTTT	CASSLGGRGLDQPQHF
few	TRBV7-9	15	TRBJ2-3	TRBD1	TGTGCCAGCAGCCCGCGACAGGGAGTGGCAGATACGCAGTATTTT	CASSPRQGVADTQYF
.	TRBV7-3	15	TRBJ1-6	.	TGTGCCAGCAGCTTAACTGGAGGGTCCGGTTCACCCCTCCACTTT	CASSLTGGSGSPLHF
.	TRBV6-2/TRBV6-3	14	TRBJ2-4	.	TGTGCCAGCAGTTACGGACTGGATAAAAACATTCAGTACTTC	CASSYGLDKNIQYF
.	TRBV28	14	TRBJ1-5	.	TGTGCCAGCTGTGGGCCAGGGGGCAATCAGCCCCAGCATTTT	CASCGPGGNQPQHF
.	TRBV6-2/TRBV6-3	14	TRBJ1-1	TRBD1	TGTGCCAGCAGTAATCCGGGACAGGGTTCACAAGCTTTCTTT	CASSNPGQGSQAFF
.	TRBV7-8	14	TRBJ2-4	TRBD1	TGTGCCAGCAGCACGGGGACAGGGGGAAACATTCAGTACTTC	CASSTGTGGNIQYF
.	TRBV11-2	16	TRBJ2-7	TRBD2	TGTGCCAGCAGCCGGACTAGCGGGGCTACCGGATACGAGCAGTACTTC	CASSRTSGATGYEQYF
.	TRBV28	15	TRBJ1-2	TRBD1	TGTGCCAGCAGTCGCCCGGGACAGGGCTTTAGCGGCTACACCTTC	CASSRPGQGFSGYTF
.	TRBV28	13	TRBJ2-7	.	TGTGCCAGCAGTTTCTTGGGGGCCGACGAGCAGTACTTC	CASSFLGADEQYF
few	TRBV2	14	TRBJ2-3	.	TGTGCCAGCAGTGGGTGGCGGACCACAGATACGCAGTATTTT	CASSGWRTTDTQYF
few	TRBV28	14	TRBJ1-2	.	TGTGCCAGCAGTAATTATACAGGGCTCTATGGCTACACCTTC	CASSNYTGLYGYTF
few	TRBV18	13	TRBJ2-1	.	TGTGCCAGCTCACCACCGGACAGCGGTGAGCAGTTCTTC	CASSPPDSGEQFF
.	TRBV2	15	TRBJ2-5	TRBD2	TGTGCCAGCAGTGACTCGCGGGGGGGTCTGGAGACCCAGTACTTC	CASSDSRGGLETQYF
few	TRBV15	17	TRBJ1-5	.	TGTGCCACCAGCAGAGATTTTGGGAGGAATAGCAATCAGCCCCAGCATTTT	CATSRDFGRNSNQPQHF
few	TRBV5-1	12	TRBJ1-2	.	TGCGCCAGCAGCTTTGACGGGGAAGGCTACACCTTC	CASSFDGEGYTF
few	TRBV12-3/TRBV12-4	15	TRBJ1-6	.	TGTGCCAGCACCCGGACAGCGTCCTATAATTCACCCCTCCACTTT	CASTRTASYNSPLHF
once	TRBV10-3	15	TRBJ1-1	.	TGTGCCATCAGTGGAGGCGGCGGAATGAACACTGAAGCTTTCTTT	CAISGGGGMNTEAFF
few	TRBV6-6	14	TRBJ2-7	.	TGTGCCAGCAGAACCGGGACCCATGACTACGAGCAGTACTTC	CASRTGTHDYEQYF
.	TRBV5-1	15	TRBJ2-3	.	TGCGCCAGCAGCTTCCAGGGAGGGGGCCCGGATACGCAGTATTTT	CASSFQGGGPDTQYF
many	TRBV28	13	TRBJ2-7	.	TGTGCCAGCAGTTTATGGCAGTCCCACGAGCAGTACTTC	CASSLWQSHEQYF
few	TRBV10-3	13	TRBJ2-1	.	TGTGCCATCAGTGAGGTCCAGCAGAATGAGCAGTTCTTC	CAISEVQQNEQFF
.	TRBV3-1	13	TRBJ2-3	.	TGTGCCAGCAGACCCACTAGGCTAGATACGCAGTATTTT	CASRPTRLDTQYF
.	TRBV6-2/TRBV6-3	14	TRBJ2-7	.	TGTGCCAGCAGTCACGCCGGGCTCACCTACGAGCAGTACTTC	CASSHAGLTYEQYF
.	TRBV4-3	16	TRBJ1-1	TRBD1	TGCGCCAGCAGCCAAGGGACAGGTGGGATGAACACTGAAGCTTTCTTT	CASSQGTGGMNTEAFF
.	TRBV28	12	TRBJ2-7	TRBD1	TGTGCGGTACAGGGGGCGTCCTACGAGCAGTACTTC	CAVQGASYEQYF
.	TRBV27	13	TRBJ1-1	.	TGTGCCAGCAGTGCCCGGGCCCGCACTGAAGCTTTCTTT	CASSARARTEAFF
.	TRBV12-3/TRBV12-4	13	TRBJ1-6	.	TGTGCCAGCAGTTTGCGGCAGAATTCACCCCTCCACTTT	CASSLRQNSPLHF